These 12 T cell receptor beta chains share one sample of origin, sequenced in a study of cytomegalovirus exposure and HLA in healthy donors. The study ran its PCR with 60 Vbeta and 13 Jbeta primers. Method: immunoSEQ multiplex PCR; TCRdb's copy keeps in-frame clones and lacks some. The table lists 200,000 or so clones, 84% of them singletons. Sequences were obtained from PBMCs. The receptors were gathered from a boy aged 5-17 years in good health and CMV-seronegative.

The CDR3 DNA reads TGCGCCAGCAGCTTGGAGGTGGGGCGTAGGACTGAAGCTTTCTTT. Its protein product is CASSLEVGRRTEAFF. The chain links TRBV5-1 to TRBJ1-1, with D possibly matching TRBD1 (5 bases). Trimming shortened V by 0 bases and J by 5 bases, and 14 bases separated the two germline ends. Per germline, CDR1 SGHRS and CDR2 YFSETQ. The CDR3 length is 15 residues.

This clone has only a few counts. V gene TRBV2 combines with J gene TRBJ1-1; the D is unclear. Germline V gene lookup returns CDR1 SNHLY and CDR2 FYNNEI. The CDR3 length is 10 residues. Trimming cost V 6 bases and J 8 bases, with 7 bases left between them. CDR3 sequence reads: CASRQIEAFF. The CDR3 region has the DNA TGTGCCAGCAGGCAGATAGAAGCTTTCTTT.

This clone has a single count. The CDR3 nucleotides are TGTGCCAGCAGCCCGAGGGTGAGACTGAATCCAGAGACCCAGTACTTC. Its translation is CASSPRVRLNPETQYF. The rearrangement joins TRBV5-4 to TRBJ2-5, with a weak D call TRBD2 (5 bases). Germline CDR1 is SGHNT and CDR2 is YYREEE (reference sequence). Trimming removed 4 bases from V and 4 bases from J, with 20 bases in between. This CDR3 has 16 amino acids. Full variable domain (remainder filled in from reference TRBV5-4 and TRBJ2-5): ETGVTQSPTHLIKTRGQQVTLRCSSQSGHNTVSWYQQALGQGPQFIFQYYREEENGRGNFPPRFSGLQFPNYSSELNVNALELDDSALYLCASSPRVRLNPETQYFGPGTRLLVL.

This rearrangement joins TRBV2 to TRBJ2-7; 7 bases line up with TRBD2. J gave up 9 bases and V 6 bases, and 11 bases lay outside the gene matches. The length of the CDR3 is 13 residues. The germline gives CDR1 SNHLY, CDR2 FYNNEI. The CDR3 loop is CASSWAREGRQYF. The CDR3 DNA reads as TGTGCCAGCAGCTGGGCCAGGGAGGGTCGGCAGTACTTC.

V gene TRBV28 combines with J gene TRBJ2-3; possible D gene TRBD2, 6 bases. V was trimmed by 5 bases and J by 1 base, leaving 16 bases between them. CDR3 length: 16 amino acids. Germline V gives CDR1 MDHEN, CDR2 SYDVKM. This CDR3 is CASSRFSGGRTDTQYF. The CDR3 DNA is TGTGCCAGCAGTCGATTTAGCGGAGGGCGCACAGATACGCAGTATTTT.

The chain carries TRBV9 and TRBJ2-3; no firm D call. CDR3 length: 15 residues. V shed 1 base and J shed 0 bases, with 9 bases lying between them. Germline loops: CDR1 SGDLS, CDR2 YYNGEE. DNA for the CDR3: TGTGCCAGCAGCGTATCGGGTGTAAGCACAGATACGCAGTATTTT. The encoded protein is CASSVSGVSTDTQYF.

The rearrangement joins TRBV27 to TRBJ1-6; D possibly corresponds to TRBD1 (6 bases). Trimming pared 4 bases from V and 0 bases from J, leaving 16 bases between. This CDR3 has 18 amino acids. In germline, CDR1 is MNHEY, CDR2 SMNVEV (reference sequence). This CDR3 is CASSSGALGSSYNSPLHF. The CDR3 DNA reads TGTGCCAGCAGTTCAGGGGCACTTGGAAGCTCCTATAATTCACCCCTCCACTTT.

This clone appeared once. This chain uses TRBV7-6 with TRBJ1-4; TRBD1 aligns across 9 bases. With V trimmed by 5 bases and J by 4 bases, 5 bases remained unmatched. This CDR3 is 15 amino acids long. Germline V gene sequence: CDR1 SGHVS, CDR2 FNYEAQ. Written as DNA, the CDR3 is TGTGCCAGCAGCCCAGGACAGGGGAGTAATGAAAAACTGTTTTTT. Amino acid sequence: CASSPGQGSNEKLFF.

The genes are TRBV10-2 and TRBJ2-3, with 7 bases aligning to TRBD1. This CDR3 has 14 amino acids. CDR1 WSHSY and CDR2 SAAADI come from the germline V gene. Trimming took 3 bases from V and 4 from J; bases not matched to a gene: 4. This chain's CDR3 is CASSEPGQADTQYF. The DNA for the CDR3 is TGCGCCAGCAGTGAACCTGGACAGGCAGATACGCAGTATTTT.

The chain carries TRBV30 and TRBJ1-2; TRBD1 is a possible D gene (6 bases). V shed 1 base and J shed 4 bases, with 19 bases lying between them. CDR1 GTSNPN and CDR2 SVGIG come from the germline V gene (reference sequence). The CDR3 loop spans 16 amino acids. The CDR3 is CAWSAPTGQTIYGYTF. For the CDR3, the DNA is TGTGCCTGGAGTGCCCCGACAGGCCAGACAATCTATGGCTACACCTTC.

This chain links TRBV29-1 with TRBJ2-1; 9 bases line up with TRBD2. The germline gives CDR1 SQVTM, CDR2 ANQGSEA. CDR3 length equals 15 residues. V was pared by 4 bases and J by 5 bases, with 9 bases of the junction left unmatched. The CDR3 coding sequence is TGCAGCGTTGTTATAGGGACTAGCTGGGACAATGAGCAGTTCTTC. It yields the protein CSVVIGTSWDNEQFF.

This clone has only a few counts. The CDR3 sequence: CASTTIPNQPQHF. In DNA, the CDR3 is TGTGCCAGCACCACTATACCGAATCAGCCCCAGCATTTT. The rearrangement joins TRBV28 to TRBJ1-5, with D uncertain. Germline V gene lookup returns CDR1 MDHEN and CDR2 SYDVKM. V lost 7 bases, J lost 4 bases, and 11 bases lay in between. CDR3 length: 13 amino acids.